The present entry profiles one T cell receptor (beta chain) with its context. Here immunoSEQ multiplex PCR was the method, and the copy in TCRdb shows in-frame clones only, minus some. The sample carries around 68,000 clones, 84% recorded once. These data originate in a study of control samples from healthy donors and cancer patients. Germline V gene data show CDR1 as SGDLS and CDR2 as YYNGEE. After removal of 5 bases from V and 1 base from J, the junction contained 5 bases not matched to a gene. The CDR3 runs to 14 residues. This rearrangement joins TRBV9 to TRBJ1-1; 7 bases match TRBD1. The source material was blood. The TCR sequence derives from a man aged 50-59 years in good health. Here the CDR3 DNA reads TGTGCCAGCAGTGAGGGGGCCAAGAACACTGAAGCTTTCTTT. Amino acids: CASSEGAKNTEAFF.